The 21 T cell receptor beta chains in this list originate from one sample, sequenced in a study of cytomegalovirus exposure and HLA in healthy donors. Sequencing was performed with immunoSEQ multiplex PCR; in TCRdb, only in-frame clones are kept and a portion is missing. The sample holds some 130,000 clones, 70% to 85% seen once. Sequenced material: PBMCs. The receptors stem from a man aged 25-45 years in good health and CMV-seropositive.

The chain links TRBV5-6 to TRBJ1-4, with a possible D match to TRBD1 (5 bases). Looked up from germline, CDR1 is SGHDT and CDR2 is YYEEEE. The V end lost 3 bases, the J end lost 6 bases, and 15 bases lay between the germline ends. There are 15 residues in the CDR3. In nucleotides, the CDR3 is TGTGCCAGCAGCTCCAGGGTCCTCGGCGATGAAAAACTGTTTTTT. Residues: CASSSRVLGDEKLFF.

J is TRBJ1-2 and V is TRBV7-2, with a possible D match to TRBD1 (5 bases). With 5 bases removed from V and 7 bases from J, the gap between germline ends came to 26 bases. The CDR3 consists of 17 residues. CDR1 and CDR2 (germline): SGHTA, FQGNSA. The CDR3 protein is CASSPPRLITGSRGYTF. The DNA for the CDR3 is TGTGCCAGCAGCCCTCCCCGATTGATAACAGGTTCCCGTGGCTACACCTTC.

The chain recombines TRBV6-4 with TRBJ2-3; 14 nucleotides line up with TRBD2. Germline CDR1 is MRHNA and CDR2 is SNTAGT. The CDR3 runs 16 residues. V lost 7 bases, J lost 0 bases, and 3 bases stayed unmatched. The CDR3 protein is CASTTSGRVSTDTQYF. The CDR3, as DNA: TGTGCCAGCACGACTAGCGGGAGGGTAAGCACAGATACGCAGTATTTT.

This chain links TRBV7-9 with TRBJ1-5; no clear D. CDR3 length: 15 residues. In germline, CDR1 is SEHNR, CDR2 FQNEAQ (reference sequence). The V gene lost 5 bases and the J gene lost 1 base, with 12 bases spanning the gap. CDR3: CASSRWEGSNQPQHF. CDR3 coding DNA: TGTGCCAGCAGCAGGTGGGAGGGAAGCAATCAGCCCCAGCATTTT.

The gene calls are TRBV7-2 and TRBJ1-4; the match to TRBD1 covers 9 bases. The CDR3 is 17 amino acids. Germline trimming cut 5 bases from V and 10 bases from J; bases unmatched to any gene: 17. Germline values: CDR1 SGHTA, CDR2 FQGNSA. CDR3 nucleotide sequence: TGTGCCAGCAGCCCCGATATCCGGACAGGGGCGGGAGTAAAACTGTTTTTT. This sequence encodes CASSPDIRTGAGVKLFF.

This CDR3 is CASSQDLGLSTDTQYF. In DNA, the CDR3 is TGTGCCAGCAGCCAAGATCTAGGACTAAGCACAGATACGCAGTATTTT. This rearrangement joins TRBV14 to TRBJ2-3, with D possibly matching TRBD2 (6 bases). CDR3 length: 16 amino acids. CDR1 SGHDN and CDR2 FVKESK come from the germline V gene. V lost 0 bases to trimming and J lost 0 bases, with 10 bases between them.

This chain uses TRBV6-1 with TRBJ2-3; TRBD2 matches 7 bases. The CDR3 contains 15 residues. Trimming removed 2 bases from V and 2 bases from J; junction bases left unmatched: 4. CDR1 and CDR2 (germline): MNHNS, SASEGT. CDR3 loop: CASSEYGGFTDTQYF. In nucleotides, the CDR3 is TGTGCCAGCAGTGAATACGGGGGGTTCACAGATACGCAGTATTTT.

This chain links TRBV19 with TRBJ1-2, with D unresolved. CDR1 and CDR2 (germline): LNHDA, SQIVND (reference sequence). The ends were cut back, 4 bases at V and 11 bases at J, with 11 bases in the middle. The CDR3 sequence is 11 residues long. CDR3 sequence (DNA): TGTGCCAGTAGTACCGCAGCGGCATACACCTTC. Protein product: CASSTAAAYTF. Using reference TRBV19 and TRBJ1-2 for the parts outside the CDR3, the full variable domain is DGGITQSPKYLFRKEGQNVTLSCEQNLNHDAMYWYRQDPGQGLRLIYYSQIVNDFQKGDIAEGYSVSREKKESFPLTVTSAQKNPTAFYLCASSTAAAYTFGSGTRLTVV.

This rearrangement joins TRBV5-1 to TRBJ1-4; D remains unclear. The CDR3 consists of 14 residues. With 4 bases removed from V and 5 bases from J, the gap between germline ends came to 12 bases. The germline CDR1 and CDR2 sequences are SGHRS and YFSETQ. The CDR3, as DNA: TGCGCCAGCAGCCCAACGGGTGGGAATGAAAAACTGTTTTTT. Its translation is CASSPTGGNEKLFF.

This clone was observed a handful of times. CDR3 coding DNA: TGTGCCAGCAGTAAGCTGGCGGGGGCCTACAATGAGCAGTTCTTC. Translation gives CASSKLAGAYNEQFF. The V gene is TRBV27, the J gene TRBJ2-1; TRBD2 aligns across 7 bases. V lost 5 bases to trimming and J lost 2 bases; unmatched junction nucleotides: 6. This CDR3 region has 15 residues. Per the germline V gene, CDR1 is MNHEY and CDR2 is SMNVEV (reference sequence).

This clone occurred a few times. The chain recombines TRBV6-5 with TRBJ1-6, with 8 bases fitting TRBD1. Germline CDR1 MNHEY, CDR2 SVGAGI. Losses at the gene ends were 8 bases for V and 10 bases for J; bases not matched to a gene: 10. The CDR3 loop spans 14 amino acids. The CDR3 loop is CASFGQGIGSPLHF. Written as DNA, the CDR3 is TGTGCCAGCTTTGGACAGGGAATAGGGTCACCCCTCCACTTT.

V usage is TRBV29-1 and J usage is TRBJ2-1, with 9 bases that match TRBD1. The germline V gene encodes CDR1 SQVTM and CDR2 ANQGSEA. The CDR3 runs to 13 residues. V lost 8 bases to trimming and J lost 6 bases; unmatched junction nucleotides: 8. CDR3 nucleotide sequence: TGCAGCTCAGGACAGGGGTTAGCCAATGAGCAGTTCTTC. The encoded protein is CSSGQGLANEQFF.

V is TRBV7-2 and J is TRBJ1-3; weak D call: TRBD1 (5 bases). CDR3 size: 16 residues. The germline V gene encodes CDR1 SGHTA and CDR2 FQGNSA. V was cut by 0 bases and J by 2 bases, with 11 bases left in between. CDR3 bases: TGTGCCAGCAGCTTAGCGGGGGGGTCCCCTGGAAACACCATATATTTT. Translating gives CASSLAGGSPGNTIYF.

This chain joins TRBV5-4 and TRBJ2-7, with TRBD1 identical over 11 bases. This CDR3 is 16 amino acids long. Trimming removed 0 bases from V and 5 bases from J; junction bases left unmatched: 7. Germline V gene data show CDR1 as SGHNT and CDR2 as YYREEE (reference sequence). As DNA, the CDR3 is TGTGCCAGCAGCTTGGTTTCGGGACAGGGGGGCGACGAGCAGTACTTC. Encoded protein: CASSLVSGQGGDEQYF.

This sequence joins TRBV30 and TRBJ2-3; 7 positions agree with TRBD2. Germline CDR1 reads GTSNPN; CDR2 reads SVGIG (reference sequence). This CDR3 region has 13 residues. V lost 4 bases, J lost 4 bases, and 5 bases stayed unmatched. CDR3: CAWTLGGADTQYF. The DNA for the CDR3 is TGTGCCTGGACTTTGGGGGGGGCAGATACGCAGTATTTT.

This chain connects TRBV29-1 to TRBJ1-2; D gene unclear. Trimming cost V 6 bases and J 0 bases, with 11 bases left between them. This CDR3 has 13 amino acids. The germline V gene has CDR1 SQVTM and CDR2 ANQGSEA. The DNA of the CDR3 is TGCAGCGTGAAAGGAGGTTCTAACTATGGCTACACCTTC. Protein sequence: CSVKGGSNYGYTF.

The CDR3 region has the DNA TGTGCCAGCAAGCCGTTTTCGGGCACTGAAGCTTTCTTT. This gives the protein CASKPFSGTEAFF. The chain uses TRBV7-9 and TRBJ1-1, with no clear D. CDR3 length: 13 amino acids. CDR1 SEHNR and CDR2 FQNEAQ come from the germline V gene (reference sequence). Trimming shortened V by 7 bases and J by 4 bases, and 13 bases separated the two germline ends. The full variable domain, with the rest looked up from reference TRBV7-9 and TRBJ1-1, is DTGVSQNPRHKITKRGQNVTFRCDPISEHNRLYWYRQTLGQGPEFLTYFQNEAQLEKSRLLSDRFSAERPKGSFSTLEIQRTEQGDSAMYLCASKPFSGTEAFFGQGTRLTVV.

V usage is TRBV7-3 and J usage is TRBJ2-7; the D gene is possibly TRBD1 (6 bases). The germline gives CDR1 SGHTA, CDR2 FQGTGA. The ends were cut back, 5 bases at V and 4 bases at J, with 15 bases in the middle. This CDR3 has 14 residues. CDR3 DNA sequence: TGTGCCAGCAGCCCAGGGGCCATAGCGTACGAGCAGTACTTC. Translating it yields CASSPGAIAYEQYF.

The V call is TRBV5-1, the J call TRBJ2-1, with 7 bases aligning to TRBD2. Trimming at V came to 3 bases and at J to 9 bases, leaving 9 bases not matched to a gene. The CDR3 extends over 14 amino acids. Looked up from germline, CDR1 is SGHRS and CDR2 is YFSETQ. CDR3 nucleotides: TGCGCCAGCAGCTCCATATCGTCTAGCGGTGAGCAGTTCTTC. Translation: CASSSISSSGEQFF.

The rearrangement uses TRBV5-4 and TRBJ2-5; possibly TRBD2 for D (7 bases). Trimming took off 4 bases at V and 4 bases at J, with 17 bases between the two ends. CDR1 and CDR2 from the germline V gene are SGHNT and YYREEE (reference sequence). The CDR3 is made up of 15 amino acids. The DNA for the CDR3 is TGTGCCAGCAGCGTCGTCAGGGGAGGGGGAGAGACCCAGTACTTC. Translating it yields CASSVVRGGGETQYF.

J is TRBJ2-7 and V is TRBV5-1; D unresolved. CDR3 length: 13 residues. V shed 4 bases and J shed 4 bases, with 12 bases lying between them. Germline values: CDR1 SGHRS, CDR2 YFSETQ. CDR3 sequence reads: CASSPDYTYEQYF. CDR3 nucleotide sequence: TGCGCCAGCAGCCCCGATTATACATACGAGCAGTACTTC.